This TCR beta chain was captured by sequencing in a study of STAT5B mutations in CD4+ large granular lymphocyte leukemia. Overall study findings and caveats: CD4-sorted patient repertoires seemed more clonal than healthy CD4+ repertoires. 8/27 top patient clones versus 2/35 control clones were TRBV06-family.

Note on this clone: Antigen unknown.

Assay: immunoSEQ multiplex PCR; the TCRdb copy retains only in-frame clones and omits some. This repertoire shows 7,400 or so clones, 76% found once; its top ten account for just over 65%. The V gene lost 1 base and the J gene lost 5 bases, with 17 bases spanning the gap. This CDR3 is 16 amino acids long. Germline V gene sequence: CDR1 LNHNV, CDR2 YYDKDF (reference sequence). The sample consisted of PBMCs. The sequence came from a woman aged 60-75 years with CD4+ T-cell large granular lymphocyte leukemia. The chain recombines TRBV15 with TRBJ1-1, with a possible D match to TRBD1 (5 bases). CDR3 bases: TGTGCCACCAGCAGAGGATTGGGCCAGGGCGGGACTGAAGCTTTCTTT. It is translated as CATSRGLGQGGTEAFF.